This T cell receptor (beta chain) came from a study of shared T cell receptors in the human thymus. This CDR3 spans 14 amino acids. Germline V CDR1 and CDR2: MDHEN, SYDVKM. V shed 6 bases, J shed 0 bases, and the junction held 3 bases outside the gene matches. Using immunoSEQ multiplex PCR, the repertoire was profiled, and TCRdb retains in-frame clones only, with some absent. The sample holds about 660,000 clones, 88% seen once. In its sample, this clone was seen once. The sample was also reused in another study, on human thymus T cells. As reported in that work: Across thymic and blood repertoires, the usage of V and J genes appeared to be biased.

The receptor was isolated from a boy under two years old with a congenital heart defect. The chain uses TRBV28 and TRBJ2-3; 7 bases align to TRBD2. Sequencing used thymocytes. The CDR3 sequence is CASRIGGSTDTQYF. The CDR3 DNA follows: TGTGCCAGCAGGATCGGGGGGAGCACAGATACGCAGTATTTT.